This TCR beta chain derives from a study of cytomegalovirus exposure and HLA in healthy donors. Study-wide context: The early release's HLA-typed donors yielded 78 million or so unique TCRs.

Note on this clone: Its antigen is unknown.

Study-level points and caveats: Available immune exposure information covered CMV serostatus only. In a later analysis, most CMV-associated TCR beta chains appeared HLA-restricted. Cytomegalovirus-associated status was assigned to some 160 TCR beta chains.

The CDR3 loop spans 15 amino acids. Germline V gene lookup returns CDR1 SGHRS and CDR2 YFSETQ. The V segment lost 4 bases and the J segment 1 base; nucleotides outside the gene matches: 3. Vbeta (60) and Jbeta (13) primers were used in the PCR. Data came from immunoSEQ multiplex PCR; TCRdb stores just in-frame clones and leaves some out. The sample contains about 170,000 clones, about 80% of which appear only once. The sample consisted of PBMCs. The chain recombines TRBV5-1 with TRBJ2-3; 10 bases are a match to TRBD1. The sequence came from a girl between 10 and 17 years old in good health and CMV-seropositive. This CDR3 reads CASSLTGGGTDTQYF. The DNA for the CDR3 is TGCGCCAGCAGCCTGACAGGGGGCGGCACAGATACGCAGTATTTT.